These 31 T cell receptor beta chains originate from one sample sequenced in a study of blood T cell repertoires in COVID-19. Sequenced by immunoSEQ multiplex PCR; TCRdb stores in-frame clones only, minus some. This sample has about 190,000 clones, with less than 85% found just once. Sequenced input: peripheral blood. Every receptor here comes from a woman in her 50s with acute or convalescent COVID-19.

The chain links TRBV6-1 to TRBJ1-3, with TRBD1 matching over 7 bases. The CDR3 contains 16 residues. V shed 0 bases, J shed 4 bases, and the junction held 6 bases outside the gene matches. The germline V gene has CDR1 MNHNS and CDR2 SASEGT. Here the CDR3 DNA reads TGTGCCAGCAGTGAAGCGATTGGGACAGACGGAAACACCATATATTTT. It yields the protein CASSEAIGTDGNTIYF.

The chain recombines TRBV27 with TRBJ2-2; 13 bases are shared with TRBD2. Germline-derived CDR1 and CDR2 are MNHEY and SMNVEV (reference sequence). This CDR3 has 17 amino acids. Germline trimming cut 5 bases from V and 7 bases from J; bases unmatched to any gene: 10. CDR3 bases: TGTGCCAGCAGTAGACCCGGACTAGCGGGGGTTAGCGGGGAGCTGTTTTTT. Translated: CASSRPGLAGVSGELFF.

The chain carries TRBV12-3 or TRBV12-4 and TRBJ1-1, with D possibly TRBD1 on 6 matching bases. The CDR3 is 12 amino acids. Trimming left V 7 bases short and J 5 bases short, with 11 bases between. CDR3 in amino acids: CASIIQGTEAFF. The CDR3 DNA reads as TGTGCCAGCATCATACAGGGTACTGAAGCTTTCTTT.

The V gene is TRBV9, the J gene TRBJ2-3; 12 bases are a match to TRBD2. V shed 4 bases and J 4 bases; nucleotides not matched to a gene: 7. The germline V gene encodes CDR1 SGDLS and CDR2 YYNGEE. The CDR3 runs to 16 residues. This CDR3 is CASSSPSGGAADTQYF. The CDR3 DNA reads TGTGCCAGCAGCTCTCCTAGCGGGGGGGCGGCAGATACGCAGTATTTT.

The chain couples TRBV7-2 to TRBJ2-6; D is ambiguous. Trimming took 3 bases from V and 4 from J, leaving 4 bases between them. CDR1 is SGHTA and CDR2 is FQGNSA in the germline V gene. The CDR3 totals 13 residues. Written as DNA, the CDR3 is TGTGCCAGCAGCTTTAAAGGGGCCAACGTCCTGACTTTC. Its protein is CASSFKGANVLTF.

The rearrangement uses TRBV13 and TRBJ1-1, with D possibly matching TRBD1 (6 bases). V gave up 0 bases and J gave up 3 bases, with 8 bases separating them. The CDR3 sequence is 14 residues long. CDR1 is PRHDT, CDR2 FYEKMQ, per germline (reference sequence). CDR3 in DNA: TGTGCCAGCAGCTTAGGACAGGGATACACTGAAGCTTTCTTT. Translated: CASSLGQGYTEAFF.

The chain recombines TRBV11-2 with TRBJ2-7; 10 bases are shared with TRBD1. The CDR3 length is 15 residues. Germline V gene lookup returns CDR1 SGHAT and CDR2 FQNNGV. The V segment lost 0 bases and the J segment 4 bases; nucleotides outside the gene matches: 3. CDR3 loop: CASSLEGTGAYEQYF. The CDR3 coding sequence is TGTGCCAGCAGCTTAGAGGGGACAGGGGCGTACGAGCAGTACTTC.

The rearrangement joins TRBV7-2 to TRBJ1-2; TRBD1 matches at 8 bases. This CDR3 is built from 16 residues. The ends lost 5 bases at V and 2 bases at J; junction bases unmatched: 10. Looked up from germline, CDR1 is SGHTA and CDR2 is FQGNSA. The CDR3 DNA sequence: TGTGCCAGCAGCCAAAACGGACAGGGCAGCAACTATGGCTACACCTTC. Amino acids: CASSQNGQGSNYGYTF.

The chain combines TRBV30 with TRBJ2-1, with TRBD2 matching 7 bases. The CDR3 is 14 amino acids. V gave up 5 bases and J gave up 4 bases; unmatched junction bases: 8. In germline, CDR1 is GTSNPN, CDR2 SVGIG (reference sequence). The CDR3 DNA reads as TGTGCCTGGGGGCGGGGGATCCAATACAATGAGCAGTTCTTC. It specifies CAWGRGIQYNEQFF.

This chain joins TRBV6-1 and TRBJ2-7; perhaps TRBD2 as D (6 bases). Per the germline V gene, CDR1 is MNHNS and CDR2 is SASEGT. V was trimmed by 4 bases and J by 4 bases, leaving 32 bases between them. The CDR3 is 20 amino acids. CDR3 in amino acids: CASSGYFLWAEVGGVYEQYF. For the CDR3, the DNA is TGTGCCAGCAGTGGGTATTTTTTGTGGGCAGAGGTAGGAGGGGTGTACGAGCAGTACTTC.

In this sample, this clone turned up a few times. V is TRBV10-1 and J is TRBJ2-2, with TRBD2 matching 10 bases. The CDR3 has 16 residues. Germline trimming cut 1 base from V and 1 base from J; bases unmatched to any gene: 0. Germline V gene sequence: CDR1 WNHNN, CDR2 SYGVQD (reference sequence). The CDR3 reads CASSEWTSGNTGELFF. CDR3 in DNA: TGCGCCAGCAGTGAGTGGACTAGCGGGAACACCGGGGAGCTGTTTTTT.

This clone came up once. This chain uses TRBV27 with TRBJ1-1, with D tentatively TRBD1 (6 bases). With 4 bases removed from V and 6 bases from J, the gap between germline ends came to 15 bases. This CDR3 spans 14 amino acids. Germline CDR1 reads MNHEY; CDR2 reads SMNVEV (reference sequence). The CDR3 loop reads CASSSSGGRAEAFF. CDR3 coding DNA: TGTGCCAGCAGTTCCTCGGGGGGGCGAGCTGAAGCTTTCTTT.

The V gene is TRBV18, the J gene TRBJ1-1; possible D gene TRBD1, 5 bases. Trimming took 8 bases from V and 4 from J, leaving 11 bases between them. This CDR3 is built from 12 residues. Germline lookup yields CDR1 KGHSH and CDR2 LQKENI. Here the CDR3 reads CASRRGGTEAFF. The CDR3, as DNA: TGTGCCAGCCGCCGGGGGGGCACTGAAGCTTTCTTT.

The chain combines TRBV20-1 with TRBJ2-5; a weak D match, TRBD2 (5 bases). Germline V gene data show CDR1 as DFQATT and CDR2 as SNEGSKA (reference sequence). Deletions cut 6 bases from V and 2 bases from J, with 7 bases between. The CDR3 is 11 residues long. CDR3 nucleotide sequence: TGCAGTGCCGGACTTCAAGAGACCCAGTACTTC. Translation gives CSAGLQETQYF.

Worth noting for this clone: The junction and the germline gene differ at one end; a read error may be behind it. The V call is TRBV27, the J call TRBJ2-3, with D possibly being TRBD1 or TRBD2 (5 bases each). This CDR3 has 13 residues. Germline V gives CDR1 MNHEY, CDR2 SMNVEV (reference sequence). CDR3 loop: CACRERMTDTQYF. Here the CDR3 DNA reads TGTGCCTGCAGGGAGCGGATGACAGATACGCAGTATTTT.

V and J are TRBV11-2 and TRBJ1-2; no reliable D call. Trimming shortened V by 3 bases and J by 1 base, and 6 bases separated the two germline ends. This CDR3 has 13 residues. The germline V gene has CDR1 SGHAT and CDR2 FQNNGV. Here the CDR3 DNA reads TGTGCCAGCAGCTTGGGCAGTAACTATGGCTACACCTTC. Encoded protein: CASSLGSNYGYTF.

The chain joins TRBV7-2 to TRBJ1-2; 9 bases fit TRBD1. CDR3 size: 16 residues. Per germline, CDR1 SGHTA and CDR2 FQGNSA. The V segment lost 4 bases and the J segment 4 bases; nucleotides outside the gene matches: 10. The CDR3 nucleotides are TGTGCCAGCAGCTCTGGCGGGACAGGGTCAAGCTATGGCTACACCTTC. Translating it yields CASSSGGTGSSYGYTF.

The CDR3 nucleotides are TGTGCCAGCAGTTTATCGCCTAGCGGATTCACAGATACGCAGTATTTT. Encoded protein: CASSLSPSGFTDTQYF. The chain carries TRBV5-5 and TRBJ2-3; 7 bases are shared with TRBD2. The CDR3 totals 16 residues. With V trimmed by 5 bases and J by 2 bases, 11 bases remained unmatched. Germline assignment: CDR1 SGHKS and CDR2 YYEKEE (reference sequence).

This clone occurred once. The V gene is TRBV11-2, the J gene TRBJ2-7; TRBD2 agrees at 11 bases. This CDR3 is built from 15 residues. J lost 3 bases, V lost 1 base, and 2 bases had no gene match. CDR1 and CDR2 (germline): SGHAT, FQNNGV. The CDR3 spells CASSLGLAGGYEQYF. CDR3 nucleotide sequence: TGTGCCAGCAGCTTAGGGCTAGCGGGGGGCTACGAGCAGTACTTC.

This clone was detected only once. The rearrangement links TRBV5-1 to TRBJ2-7; D gene uncertain. The V end lost 3 bases, the J end lost 5 bases, and 12 bases lay between the germline ends. Germline-derived CDR1 and CDR2 are SGHRS and YFSETQ. The CDR3 loop spans 13 amino acids. This chain's CDR3 is CASSWRPRDEQYF. For the CDR3, the DNA is TGCGCCAGCAGCTGGCGACCTCGGGACGAGCAGTACTTC.

The chain recombines TRBV6-5 with TRBJ2-1; 12 bases line up with TRBD2. Germline trimming cut 6 bases from V and 7 bases from J; bases unmatched to any gene: 7. Germline V gene lookup returns CDR1 MNHEY and CDR2 SVGAGI. The CDR3 spans 15 residues. The CDR3 spells CASSRTSGRINEQFF. In nucleotides, the CDR3 is TGTGCCAGCAGCCGAACTAGCGGGAGGATTAATGAGCAGTTCTTC.

The chain has TRBV28 and TRBJ2-7, with 9 bases matching TRBD1. Per germline, CDR1 MDHEN and CDR2 SYDVKM. The V gene end was trimmed by 6 bases and the J gene end by 5 bases; junction bases not matched to a gene: 5. The CDR3 length is 13 residues. In DNA form, the CDR3 reads TGTGCCAGCAGAGGACAGGGGAACCACGAGCAGTACTTC. This gives the protein CASRGQGNHEQYF.

This chain links TRBV28 with TRBJ2-2; a weak D match, TRBD1 (6 bases). Germline assignment: CDR1 MDHEN and CDR2 SYDVKM. The V end lost 8 bases, the J end lost 6 bases, and 16 bases lay between the germline ends. The CDR3 covers 14 residues. The chain's CDR3 is CASLRTEVPGELFF. CDR3 coding DNA: TGTGCCAGCCTAAGGACAGAAGTTCCCGGGGAGCTGTTTTTT.

This chain links TRBV19 with TRBJ1-6, with D unresolved. V lost 2 bases and J lost 8, with 7 bases in between. There are 13 residues in the CDR3. Per germline, CDR1 LNHDA and CDR2 SQIVND (reference sequence). The CDR3 region is CASSISSDSPLHF. The CDR3 nucleotides are TGTGCCAGTAGTATATCCTCGGATTCACCCCTCCACTTT.

This clone is deemed medium-sized (0.01 to 0.1%). The chain links TRBV19 to TRBJ1-2; possibly TRBD1 for D (6 bases). Germline V gene lookup returns CDR1 LNHDA and CDR2 SQIVND (reference sequence). V lost 0 bases and J 8 bases, leaving 13 bases between the germline ends. The CDR3 sequence is 14 residues long. CDR3 loop: CASSIDLQGGGYTF. Here the CDR3 DNA reads TGTGCCAGTAGTATAGATCTACAGGGTGGAGGCTACACCTTC.

This chain uses TRBV6-5 with TRBJ1-1; 7 positions agree with TRBD1. The V gene's germline CDR1 is MNHEY and CDR2 SVGAGI. This CDR3 region has 12 residues. The J segment lost 7 bases and the V segment lost 5 bases, leaving 4 bases of the junction unmatched. The CDR3 DNA sequence: TGTGCCAGCAGTAGGGGACAGTTTGAAGCTTTCTTT. It codes for CASSRGQFEAFF.

This clone was recorded a few times. The chain employs TRBV29-1 and TRBJ2-1, with TRBD1 identical over 9 bases. The CDR3 is made up of 13 amino acids. V lost 6 bases to trimming and J lost 2 bases; unmatched junction nucleotides: 2. The germline V gene has CDR1 SQVTM and CDR2 ANQGSEA. The CDR3 DNA sequence: TGCAGCGTCGGACAGGGGCCCTACAATGAGCAGTTCTTC. It codes for CSVGQGPYNEQFF.

This clone came up a few times. V gene TRBV29-1 combines with J gene TRBJ1-1; no definite D call. V was shortened by 7 bases and J by 2 bases, with 11 bases between the two germline ends. Germline V gene lookup returns CDR1 SQVTM and CDR2 ANQGSEA. The CDR3 has 12 residues. The CDR3 spells CSGRVANTEAFF. The CDR3, as DNA: TGCAGCGGCCGCGTCGCTAACACTGAAGCTTTCTTT.

This clone was counted a single time. The chain couples TRBV7-9 to TRBJ1-4; the D is unclear. V was clipped by 3 bases and J by 11 bases, with 13 bases between them. Germline CDR1 SEHNR, CDR2 FQNEAQ (reference sequence). The CDR3 runs 13 residues. For the CDR3, the DNA is TGTGCCAGCAGCTTTGGGGAATCGGGGAAACTGTTTTTT. It translates to CASSFGESGKLFF.

This clone showed up just a few times. The V call is TRBV4-3, the J call TRBJ2-7; TRBD2 aligns across 10 bases. This CDR3 has 16 amino acids. Germline trimming cut 0 bases from V and 3 bases from J; bases unmatched to any gene: 5. Germline V gene lookup returns CDR1 LGHNA and CDR2 YSLEER. The chain's CDR3 is CASSQDFASGSYEQYF. The CDR3 nucleotides are TGCGCCAGCAGCCAAGATTTCGCTAGCGGGAGCTACGAGCAGTACTTC.

The CDR3 loop is CASTLGGNTEAFF. The CDR3 bases are TGTGCCAGCACCCTGGGGGGGAACACTGAAGCTTTCTTT. The V call is TRBV7-8, the J call TRBJ1-1; D possibly corresponds to TRBD1 (5 bases). CDR3 size: 13 residues. Trimming left V 7 bases short and J 1 base short, with 10 bases between. CDR1 is SGHVS, CDR2 FQNEAQ, per germline.